The 19 T cell receptor beta chains presented below share a single source sample, sequenced in a study of blood T cell repertoires in COVID-19. Profiling relied on immunoSEQ multiplex PCR, and the TCRdb table lists in-frame clones only, not all of them. The repertoire holds approximately 85,000 clones, with about 86% as singletons. Material for sequencing was peripheral blood. The receptors stem from a woman of 80 years or more in a cohort sampled during active or convalescent COVID-19.

The chain couples TRBV11-3 to TRBJ1-2; D unclear. CDR1 and CDR2 from the germline V gene are SGHNT and YENEEA. CDR3 length: 16 amino acids. With 5 bases removed from V and 8 bases from J, the gap between germline ends came to 24 bases. For the CDR3, the DNA is TGTGCCAGCAGCCACGATGGGTTCGGGATTCTTCCCGGCTACACCTTC. Amino acids: CASSHDGFGILPGYTF.

The V call is TRBV11-2, the J call TRBJ1-4, with no clear D. Trimming stripped 5 bases from V and 4 bases from J, with 14 bases between. Germline-derived CDR1 and CDR2 are SGHAT and FQNNGV. This CDR3 is built from 15 residues. The DNA of the CDR3 is TGTGCCAGCAGCCCTCTAGGCCTAGATAATGAAAAACTGTTTTTT. It translates to CASSPLGLDNEKLFF.

CDR3 amino acids: CASTGGAETQYF. The CDR3 nucleotides read TGTGCCAGCACGGGAGGGGCGGAGACCCAGTACTTC. The genes are TRBV12-3 or TRBV12-4 and TRBJ2-5; TRBD2 agrees at 8 bases. The J segment lost 5 bases and the V segment lost 7 bases, leaving 3 bases of the junction unmatched. The CDR3 has 12 amino acids.

This CDR3 reads CASSPHRGGYTF. The CDR3 DNA sequence: TGCGCCAGCAGCCCCCATCGGGGGGGTTATACCTTC. The chain couples TRBV4-1 to TRBJ1-2; D possibly corresponds to TRBD1 (5 bases). Germline V lookup: CDR1 MGHRA, CDR2 YSYEKL. The V end was cut by 4 bases, the J end by 14 bases, with 17 bases between. There are 12 residues in the CDR3.

The chain couples TRBV28 to TRBJ1-4, with 7 nucleotides matching TRBD1. V shed 6 bases, J shed 6 bases, and the junction held 7 bases outside the gene matches. Germline V lookup: CDR1 MDHEN, CDR2 SYDVKM. The CDR3 has 14 amino acids. CDR3 amino acids: CASSGQVVDEKLFF. The DNA of the CDR3 is TGTGCCAGCAGCGGACAGGTCGTGGATGAAAAACTGTTTTTT.

The gene calls are TRBV5-5 and TRBJ2-1; 14 positions match TRBD2. CDR1 and CDR2 from the germline V gene are SGHKS and YYEKEE (reference sequence). The CDR3 is 16 residues long. V was pared by 4 bases and J by 12 bases, with 12 bases of the junction left unmatched. CDR3 nucleotide sequence: TGTGCCAGCAGCCCAGACCTCGGACTAGCGGGGGGTTGGCAGTTCTTC. Translation: CASSPDLGLAGGWQFF.

V gene TRBV5-1 combines with J gene TRBJ2-3, with 9 nucleotides matching TRBD1. Germline V CDR1 and CDR2: SGHRS, YFSETQ. The CDR3 totals 15 residues. J gave up 5 bases and V 0 bases, and 4 bases lay outside the gene matches. The CDR3 DNA sequence: TGCGCCAGCAGCTTGGTGCGGACAGGGGTAGATACGCAGTATTTT. It translates to CASSLVRTGVDTQYF.

The J gene is TRBJ2-5, the V gene TRBV2, with 7 bases matching TRBD1. Germline V gene data show CDR1 as SNHLY and CDR2 as FYNNEI. CDR3 length: 16 amino acids. Unmatched junction bases numbered 13, after V lost 7 bases and J lost 2 bases. DNA of the CDR3: TGTGCCAGCATTAGAAATTTGGACAGGTCACAAGAGACCCAGTACTTC. Translation gives CASIRNLDRSQETQYF.

The CDR3 sequence: CSASPSGRVTDTQYF. CDR3 DNA: TGCAGTGCTAGTCCCAGCGGGAGAGTCACAGATACGCAGTATTTT. The chain combines TRBV20-1 with TRBJ2-3; 8 positions agree with TRBD2. The CDR3 is 15 amino acids. V dropped 3 bases and J dropped 2; count of bases not matched to a gene: 7. The germline V gene encodes CDR1 DFQATT and CDR2 SNEGSKA (reference sequence).

This rearrangement joins TRBV29-1 to TRBJ2-5; 10 bases are a match to TRBD2. The CDR3 is made up of 15 amino acids. CDR1 SQVTM and CDR2 ANQGSEA come from the germline V gene. The CDR3 protein is CSADRLAGVQETQYF. CDR3 nucleotide sequence: TGCAGTGCCGATCGGCTAGCGGGAGTTCAAGAGACCCAGTACTTC.

The rearrangement joins TRBV21-1 to TRBJ1-2. TRBV21-1 is termed a pseudogene. This CDR3 is 14 amino acids long. The CDR3 DNA reads TGTGCCAGCAGCAAGCCGGGATCTAACTATGGCTACACCTTC. It specifies CASSKPGSNYGYTF.

J is TRBJ1-1 and V is TRBV6-1; the D gene is possibly TRBD1 (5 bases). Trimming took 3 bases from V and 4 from J, leaving 9 bases between them. Germline CDR1 MNHNS, CDR2 SASEGT. This CDR3 region has 13 residues. The CDR3 spells CASSDQTVTEAFF. The DNA for the CDR3 is TGTGCCAGCAGTGACCAGACAGTCACTGAAGCTTTCTTT.

The chain is built from TRBV28 and TRBJ2-3, with TRBD2 as a possible D gene (5 bases). The CDR3 runs to 13 residues. Trimming shortened V by 5 bases and J by 2 bases, and 8 bases separated the two germline ends. CDR1 MDHEN and CDR2 SYDVKM come from the germline V gene. The DNA for the CDR3 is TGTGCCAGCAGTCCGACTAACACAGATACGCAGTATTTT. Its translation: CASSPTNTDTQYF.

This chain joins TRBV6-5 and TRBJ1-4; possible D gene TRBD1, 6 bases. Germline V CDR1 and CDR2: MNHEY, SVGAGI. The V end lost 6 bases, the J end lost 0 bases, and 11 bases lay between the germline ends. The CDR3 has 15 residues. CDR3 in amino acids: CASRDYRATNEKLFF. The CDR3, as DNA: TGTGCCAGCAGAGACTACAGGGCAACTAATGAAAAACTGTTTTTT.

The CDR3 here is CASSLAGGQNEQFF. CDR3 in DNA: TGTGCCAGCAGCTTAGCGGGAGGTCAGAATGAGCAGTTCTTC. This chain links TRBV7-9 with TRBJ2-1; D possibly corresponds to TRBD2 (6 bases). This CDR3 comprises 14 residues. Germline V gives CDR1 SEHNR, CDR2 FQNEAQ (reference sequence). V was trimmed by 0 bases and J by 7 bases, leaving 10 bases between them.

The gene calls are TRBV9 and TRBJ1-1; 8 nucleotides match TRBD1. The CDR3 loop spans 13 amino acids. V gave up 3 bases and J gave up 4 bases; unmatched junction bases: 2. Germline assignment: CDR1 SGDLS and CDR2 YYNGEE. The CDR3 DNA reads TGTGCCAGCAGCGGGACAGGGAGCACTGAAGCTTTCTTT. Protein product: CASSGTGSTEAFF. Full variable domain (outside the CDR3, taken from reference TRBV9 and TRBJ1-1): DSGVTQTPKHLITATGQRVTLRCSPRSGDLSVYWYQQSLDQGLQFLIQYYNGEERAKGNILERFSAQQFPDLHSELNLSSLELGDSALYFCASSGTGSTEAFFGQGTRLTVV.

CDR3 sequence reads: CASSPTGQGETQYF. CDR3 sequence (DNA): TGCGCCAGCAGCCCTACCGGGCAGGGGGAGACCCAGTACTTC. The chain carries TRBV10-1 and TRBJ2-5; possible D gene TRBD1, 6 bases. V shed 6 bases and J shed 5 bases, with 16 bases lying between them. Germline CDR1 and CDR2: WNHNN and SYGVQD (reference sequence). The CDR3 spans 14 residues.

The J gene is TRBJ1-2, the V gene TRBV29-1; D may be TRBD1 (6 bases). V was trimmed by 7 bases and J by 2 bases, leaving 17 bases between them. Per germline, CDR1 SQVTM and CDR2 ANQGSEA. The CDR3 contains 14 residues. The chain's CDR3 is CSATYTQGNYGYTF. The CDR3 nucleotides read TGCAGCGCTACCTATACCCAGGGGAACTATGGCTACACCTTC.

The chain employs TRBV21-1 and TRBJ1-2; no DNA check was done on the table's D call, TRBD1. TRBV21-1 is a pseudogene. The length of the CDR3 is 15 residues. The CDR3 DNA sequence: TGTGCCAGCAGCACAGGTCAGGGAAACGGCTATGGCTACACCTTC. It codes for CASSTGQGNGYGYTF.